The 30 T cell receptor beta chains presented below share a single source sample, sequenced in a study of identical twins. TCRdb re-derived calls from the 5' RACE reads in MiXCR, one entry per CDR3 protein. The sample has roughly 690,000 distinct CDR3 sequences; approximately 22% are singletons. These same data were also listed under a study on T cells expressing NK-cell markers.

The sample comprised PBMCs. The receptors here all came from a woman under 30 in good health.

The genes are TRBV7-9 and TRBJ2-7; 7 bases are a match to TRBD1. V shed 8 bases, J shed 3 bases, and the junction held 7 bases outside the gene matches. This CDR3 contains 13 residues. Germline CDR1 and CDR2: SEHNR and FQNEAQ (reference sequence). The CDR3 spells CASSGTVIYEQYF. CDR3 bases: TGTGCCAGCTCCGGGACAGTTATCTACGAGCAGTACTTC. Variable domain in full (rest from reference TRBV7-9 and TRBJ2-7): DTGVSQNPRHKITKRGQNVTFRCDPISEHNRLYWYRQTLGQGPEFLTYFQNEAQLEKSRLLSDRFSAERPKGSFSTLEIQRTEQGDSAMYLCASSGTVIYEQYFGPGTRLTVT.

This clonotype showed up just a few times. The V gene is TRBV20-1, the J gene TRBJ1-1; no clear D. The germline CDR1 and CDR2 sequences are DFQATT and SNEGSKA (reference sequence). The CDR3 extends over 12 amino acids. The V end lost 4 bases, the J end lost 1 base, and 7 bases lay between the germline ends. CDR3 residues: CSANGENTEAFF. The CDR3 DNA sequence: TGCAGTGCTAACGGAGAGAACACTGAAGCTTTCTTT.

This sequence joins TRBV29-1 and TRBJ2-6; D not certain. Trimming took off 6 bases at V and 0 bases at J, with 6 bases between the two ends. CDR1 is SQVTM, CDR2 ANQGSEA, per germline. The CDR3 is 13 amino acids. The CDR3 reads CSVRSSGANVLTF. The CDR3 nucleotides read TGCAGCGTAAGAAGCTCTGGGGCCAACGTCCTGACTTTC.

The chain combines TRBV5-6 with TRBJ2-7; D is perhaps TRBD1 or TRBD2 (5 bases each). The germline V gene encodes CDR1 SGHDT and CDR2 YYEEEE. The CDR3 runs 14 residues. The V end was cut by 0 bases, the J end by 3 bases, with 10 bases between. Written as DNA, the CDR3 is TGTGCCAGCAGCTTGGTTGGGGACGGCTACGAGCAGTACTTC. Translating it yields CASSLVGDGYEQYF.

This clonotype was found many times. This chain links TRBV5-1 with TRBJ2-7; 7 bases fit TRBD1. Germline V gene lookup returns CDR1 SGHRS and CDR2 YFSETQ. The CDR3 loop spans 17 amino acids. V lost 0 bases, J lost 0 bases, and 9 bases stayed unmatched. CDR3 bases: TGCGCCAGCAGCTTGGATGACAGGGCCCAATACTCCTACGAGCAGTACTTC. It codes for CASSLDDRAQYSYEQYF.

The J gene is TRBJ1-5, the V gene TRBV12-5; 7 nucleotides line up with TRBD1. CDR1 and CDR2 (germline): LGHNT, FRNRAP. After removal of 6 bases from V and 11 bases from J, the junction contained 13 bases not matched to a gene. This CDR3 region has 14 residues. CDR3 protein: CASGPGQAGLTQHF. The CDR3, as DNA: TGTGCTAGTGGGCCCGGACAGGCGGGCTTGACCCAGCATTTT.

The J gene is TRBJ2-5, the V gene TRBV27, with 7 bases matching TRBD1. The CDR3 loop spans 15 amino acids. Looked up from germline, CDR1 is MNHEY and CDR2 is SMNVEV (reference sequence). With 5 bases clipped from V and 5 bases from J, the junction kept 11 bases outside the gene matches. CDR3 DNA: TGTGCCAGCAGTATCCAGGTGACAGGGATGGAGACCCAGTACTTC. It translates to CASSIQVTGMETQYF.

J is TRBJ2-1 and V is TRBV7-2, with 8 nucleotides matching TRBD2. CDR3 length equals 15 residues. Germline CDR1 SGHTA, CDR2 FQGNSA. The V and J ends lost 5 bases and 8 bases, in that order; junction bases with no gene match: 11. CDR3 in DNA: TGTGCCAGCAGCCCCACTAGCGGAGAGATCGATGAGCAGTTCTTC. Residues: CASSPTSGEIDEQFF.

This clonotype was seen a handful of times. The chain recombines TRBV12-3 or TRBV12-4 with TRBJ2-7, with D tentatively TRBD1 (6 bases). The ends were cut back, 3 bases at V and 3 bases at J, with 12 bases in the middle. The CDR3 extends over 14 amino acids. The CDR3 bases are TGTGCCAGCAGTTTCTCGCGACAGGACTACGAGCAGTACTTC. Its protein product is CASSFSRQDYEQYF.

This clonotype showed up just a few times. The gene calls are TRBV20-1 and TRBJ2-3; no clear D. This CDR3 contains 15 residues. V dropped 7 bases and J dropped 1 base, with 18 bases sitting between them. Germline CDR1 DFQATT, CDR2 SNEGSKA (reference sequence). CDR3 DNA sequence: TGCAGTGGAGGAACATCGGGTGCGGGCACAGATACGCAGTATTTT. This gives the protein CSGGTSGAGTDTQYF.

The chain joins TRBV12-3 or TRBV12-4 to TRBJ1-2, with D possibly being TRBD1 (5 bases). This CDR3 spans 12 amino acids. V was clipped by 6 bases and J by 4 bases, with 9 bases between them. This chain's CDR3 is CASRSGLYGYTF. CDR3 DNA sequence: TGTGCCAGCAGATCGGGACTCTATGGCTACACCTTC.

The genes are TRBV20-1 and TRBJ2-3; D is perhaps TRBD2 (5 bases). Trimming pared 6 bases from V and 2 bases from J, leaving 24 bases between. Germline V CDR1 and CDR2: DFQATT, SNEGSKA (reference sequence). The length of the CDR3 is 17 residues. This CDR3 reads CSAPPVVASHATDTQYF. CDR3 DNA sequence: TGCAGTGCCCCGCCGGTGGTAGCGAGCCATGCCACAGATACGCAGTATTTT.

The chain links TRBV20-1 to TRBJ2-1, with unresolved D. V was shortened by 3 bases and J by 0 bases, with 15 bases between the two germline ends. CDR1 DFQATT and CDR2 SNEGSKA come from the germline V gene (reference sequence). CDR3 length: 16 amino acids. CDR3 nucleotides: TGCAGTGCTAGCAGTCTCCTTTTAAGCTCCTACAATGAGCAGTTCTTC. Its translation is CSASSLLLSSYNEQFF.

This clonotype was observed a few times. V and J are TRBV29-1 and TRBJ1-2; D is ambiguous. Germline V gene data show CDR1 as SQVTM and CDR2 as ANQGSEA. This CDR3 comprises 10 residues. V lost 6 bases, J lost 4 bases, and 6 bases lay in between. The chain's CDR3 is CSVTIYGYTF. The CDR3 DNA reads as TGCAGCGTGACTATCTATGGCTACACCTTC.

This clonotype was detected ten times or more. The chain employs TRBV27 and TRBJ1-1, with 10 bases matching TRBD1. CDR1 is MNHEY, CDR2 SMNVEV, per germline (reference sequence). The CDR3 contains 15 residues. Trimming at V came to 4 bases and at J to 2 bases, leaving 4 bases not matched to a gene. The CDR3 region is CASSWTGGFNTEAFF. The CDR3 coding sequence is TGTGCCAGCAGTTGGACAGGGGGATTTAACACTGAAGCTTTCTTT.

The rearrangement links TRBV5-4 to TRBJ1-1, with D hard to call. Trimming shortened V by 4 bases and J by 7 bases, and 14 bases separated the two germline ends. Germline V CDR1 and CDR2: SGHNT, YYREEE (reference sequence). The CDR3 is 13 amino acids. CDR3 sequence (DNA): TGTGCCAGCAGCCTCGGCCGCGTTCGTGAAGCTTTCTTT. It specifies CASSLGRVREAFF.

The V gene is TRBV12-3 or TRBV12-4, the J gene TRBJ1-5, with no clear D. Deletions cut 1 base from V and 7 bases from J, with 11 bases between. The CDR3 contains 14 residues. The CDR3 DNA follows: TGTGCCAGCAGTTTAGACCCCACGAAGCAGCCCCAGCATTTT. Translating it yields CASSLDPTKQPQHF.

CDR3 sequence reads: CATTVPGVILGNQPQHF. The CDR3 DNA sequence: TGTGCCACCACAGTGCCAGGGGTTATTTTAGGCAATCAGCCCCAGCATTTT. The gene calls are TRBV28 and TRBJ1-5; weak D call: TRBD1 (6 bases). This CDR3 region has 17 residues. Trimming removed 10 bases from V and 2 bases from J, with 24 bases in between. Germline-derived CDR1 and CDR2 are MDHEN and SYDVKM.

The table lists this clonotype with a few counts. The chain carries TRBV6-1 and TRBJ1-2; TRBD1 matches at 8 bases. The germline gives CDR1 MNHNS, CDR2 SASEGT. The CDR3 consists of 14 residues. Trimming removed 11 bases from V and 4 bases from J; junction bases left unmatched: 12. CDR3 amino acids: CALGGRDRSYGYTF. The CDR3 DNA is TGTGCCCTCGGTGGCCGGGACAGGTCCTATGGCTACACCTTC.

This clonotype was found many times. V and J are TRBV5-6 and TRBJ2-1; TRBD1 matches 8 bases. Per germline, CDR1 SGHDT and CDR2 YYEEEE. V shed 3 bases and J 7 bases; nucleotides not matched to a gene: 9. CDR3 size: 15 residues. The CDR3 reads CASSWPTGARNEQFF. Here the CDR3 DNA reads TGTGCCAGCAGCTGGCCGACAGGGGCGAGAAATGAGCAGTTCTTC.

V and J are TRBV12-3 or TRBV12-4 and TRBJ2-2; D gene unclear. The CDR3 is made up of 14 amino acids. Trimming left V 3 bases short and J 4 bases short, with 9 bases between. The CDR3 DNA reads as TGTGCCAGCAGTTTTGTAGTCCCCACCGGGGAGCTGTTTTTT. This translates into CASSFVVPTGELFF.

This chain connects TRBV20-1 to TRBJ2-7, with a weak D call TRBD2 (7 bases). Trimming removed 4 bases from V and 6 bases from J, with 10 bases in between. Germline V lookup: CDR1 DFQATT, CDR2 SNEGSKA (reference sequence). The CDR3 covers 11 residues. As DNA, the CDR3 is TGCAGTGCTAACAGGGAGGGCGAGCAGTACTTC. It is translated as CSANREGEQYF.

This clonotype came up many times. The chain links TRBV12-3 or TRBV12-4 to TRBJ1-2; D is undetermined. Trimming took off 7 bases at V and 0 bases at J, with 9 bases between the two ends. The CDR3 contains 13 residues. CDR3 sequence: CASTRGTNYGYTF. The CDR3 nucleotides read TGTGCCAGCACCCGCGGGACTAACTATGGCTACACCTTC.

The table lists this clonotype with many counts. The chain uses TRBV12-3 or TRBV12-4 and TRBJ2-1, with a weak D call TRBD1 (6 bases). V lost 6 bases to trimming and J lost 7 bases, with 22 bases between them. The CDR3 totals 16 residues. The CDR3 DNA sequence: TGTGCCAGCAGCGGAACACAGGGTAGGGCTAGGAATGAGCAGTTCTTC. Protein sequence: CASSGTQGRARNEQFF.

This clonotype appeared a few times. The chain recombines TRBV5-8 with TRBJ2-2, with D maybe TRBD2 (7 bases). V gave up 3 bases and J gave up 5 bases, with 11 bases separating them. Germline CDR1 and CDR2: SGHTS and YDEGEE. The CDR3 consists of 14 residues. CDR3 sequence (DNA): TGTGCCAGCAGCTGGGAGGGACAAACCGGGGAGCTGTTTTTT. This gives the protein CASSWEGQTGELFF.

This clonotype was observed a handful of times. This chain joins TRBV7-6 and TRBJ1-1; tentatively, D is TRBD1 (5 bases). The CDR3 covers 16 residues. The germline V gene has CDR1 SGHVS and CDR2 FNYEAQ. Trimming removed 0 bases at V and 0 bases at J, with 11 bases between. The CDR3 coding sequence is TGTGCCAGCAGCTTAGCAGCGACAGAAGTGAACACTGAAGCTTTCTTT. Amino acid sequence: CASSLAATEVNTEAFF.

This CDR3 reads CSARRRENEQFF. In DNA, the CDR3 is TGCAGTGCCCGGAGGCGGGAGAATGAGCAGTTCTTC. The chain couples TRBV20-1 to TRBJ2-1; 7 nucleotides agree with TRBD2. V was pared by 6 bases and J by 7 bases, with 6 bases of the junction left unmatched. CDR3 length equals 12 residues. CDR1 is DFQATT, CDR2 SNEGSKA, per germline (reference sequence).

A few counts support this clonotype. The CDR3 DNA follows: TGCAGCGCAATTACGGGGCCCGGTGAGCAGTTCTTC. Encoded protein: CSAITGPGEQFF. V and J are TRBV29-1 and TRBJ2-1; TRBD1 or TRBD2 may be the D gene (5 bases each). This CDR3 contains 12 residues. The V gene's germline CDR1 is SQVTM and CDR2 ANQGSEA. Between the trimmed V and J ends, which lost 7 bases and 9 bases, there was a span of 16 bases.

The chain combines TRBV14 with TRBJ2-7, with 8 bases matching TRBD1. Germline V gives CDR1 SGHDN, CDR2 FVKESK. The trim removed 5 bases at V and 7 bases at J, leaving 16 bases unmatched. The CDR3 extends over 16 amino acids. The CDR3 DNA reads as TGTGCCAGCAGCGGATGGACAGGGAACAGGCCCGATGAGCAGTACTTC. This codes for CASSGWTGNRPDEQYF. The full variable domain, its missing parts supplied by reference TRBV14 and TRBJ2-7, is EAGVTQFPSHSVIEKGQTVTLRCDPISGHDNLYWYRRVMGKEIKFLLHFVKESKQDESGMPNNRFLAERTGGTYSTLKVQPAELEDSGVYFCASSGWTGNRPDEQYFGPGTRLTVT.

This sequence joins TRBV6-5 and TRBJ2-6; 10 bases agree with TRBD1. J lost 4 bases, V lost 3 bases, and 6 bases had no gene match. This CDR3 region has 17 residues. The V gene's germline CDR1 is MNHEY and CDR2 SVGAGI. This CDR3 is CASSYSTGGIGANVLTF. The DNA for the CDR3 is TGTGCCAGCAGTTATTCGACAGGGGGCATCGGGGCCAACGTCCTGACTTTC.